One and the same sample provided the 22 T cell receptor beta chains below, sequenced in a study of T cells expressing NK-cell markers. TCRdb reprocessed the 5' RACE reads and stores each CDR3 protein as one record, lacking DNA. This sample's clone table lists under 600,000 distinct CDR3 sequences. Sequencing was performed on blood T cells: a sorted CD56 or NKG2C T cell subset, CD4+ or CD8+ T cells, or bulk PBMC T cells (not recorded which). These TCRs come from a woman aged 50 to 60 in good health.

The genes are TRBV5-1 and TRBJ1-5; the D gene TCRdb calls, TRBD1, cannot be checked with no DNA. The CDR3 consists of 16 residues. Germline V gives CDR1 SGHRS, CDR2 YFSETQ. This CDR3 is CASSSGTGVSDQPQHF.

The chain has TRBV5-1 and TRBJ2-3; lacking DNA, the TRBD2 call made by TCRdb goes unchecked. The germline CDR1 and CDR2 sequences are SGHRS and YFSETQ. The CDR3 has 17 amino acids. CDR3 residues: CASRLRTSGSIPDTQYF. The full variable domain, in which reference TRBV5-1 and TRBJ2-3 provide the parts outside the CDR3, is KAGVTQTPRYLIKTRGQQVTLSCSPISGHRSVSWYQQTPGQGLQFLFEYFSETQRNKGNFPGRFSGRQFSNSRSEMNVSTLELGDSALYLCASRLRTSGSIPDTQYFGPGTRLTVL.

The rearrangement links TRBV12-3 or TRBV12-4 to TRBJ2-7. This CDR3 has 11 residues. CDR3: CASSSTAEQYF.

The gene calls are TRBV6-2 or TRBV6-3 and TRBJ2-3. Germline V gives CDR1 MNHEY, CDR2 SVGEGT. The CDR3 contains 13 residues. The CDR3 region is CASSQGLSNTQYF.

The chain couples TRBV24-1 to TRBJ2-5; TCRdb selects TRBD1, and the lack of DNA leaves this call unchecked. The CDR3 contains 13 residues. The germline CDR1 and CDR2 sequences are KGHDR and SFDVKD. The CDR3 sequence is CATSDRGRETQYF.

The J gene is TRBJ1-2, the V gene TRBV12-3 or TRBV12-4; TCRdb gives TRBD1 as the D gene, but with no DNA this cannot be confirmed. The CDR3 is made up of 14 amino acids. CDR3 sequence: CASSLVGPIYGYTF.

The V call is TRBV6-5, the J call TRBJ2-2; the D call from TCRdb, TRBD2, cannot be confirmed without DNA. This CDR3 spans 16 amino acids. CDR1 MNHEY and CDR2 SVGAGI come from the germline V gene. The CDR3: CASSFLDSGRAGELFF.

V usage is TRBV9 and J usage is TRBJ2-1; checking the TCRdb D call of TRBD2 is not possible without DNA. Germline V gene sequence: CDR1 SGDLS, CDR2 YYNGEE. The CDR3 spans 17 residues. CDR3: CASSVGGQRVIYNEQFF.

The CDR3 loop is CASSLELASRSQETQYF. The rearrangement links TRBV12-3 or TRBV12-4 to TRBJ2-5; TCRdb's D call of TRBD2 is untestable without DNA. This CDR3 comprises 17 residues.

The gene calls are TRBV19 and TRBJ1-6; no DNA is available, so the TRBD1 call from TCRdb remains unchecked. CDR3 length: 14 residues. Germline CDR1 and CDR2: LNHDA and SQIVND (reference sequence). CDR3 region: CASSGGQYNSPLHF.

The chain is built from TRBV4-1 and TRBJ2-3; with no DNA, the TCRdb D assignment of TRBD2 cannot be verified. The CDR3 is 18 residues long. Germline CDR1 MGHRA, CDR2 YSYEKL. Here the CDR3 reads CASSQPRTSGRPPDTQYF.

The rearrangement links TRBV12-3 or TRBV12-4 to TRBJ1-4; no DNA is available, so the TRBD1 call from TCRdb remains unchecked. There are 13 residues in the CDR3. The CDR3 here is CASRRTGLRKLFF.

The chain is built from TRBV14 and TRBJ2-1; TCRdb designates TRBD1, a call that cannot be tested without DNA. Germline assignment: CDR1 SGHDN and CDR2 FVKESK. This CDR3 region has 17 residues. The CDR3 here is CASSQGAGGLSEDEQFF.

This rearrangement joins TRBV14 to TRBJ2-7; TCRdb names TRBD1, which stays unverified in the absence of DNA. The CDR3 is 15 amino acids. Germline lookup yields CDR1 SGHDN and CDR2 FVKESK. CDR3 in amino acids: CASSTRQAGVYEQYF.

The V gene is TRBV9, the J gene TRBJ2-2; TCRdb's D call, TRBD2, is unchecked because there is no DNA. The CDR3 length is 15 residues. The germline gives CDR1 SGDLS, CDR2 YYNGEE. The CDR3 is CASSVAGDSFGELFF.

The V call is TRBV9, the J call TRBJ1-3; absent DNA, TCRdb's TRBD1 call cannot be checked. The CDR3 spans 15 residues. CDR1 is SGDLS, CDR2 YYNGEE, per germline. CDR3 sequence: CASSPLMVQGNTIYF.

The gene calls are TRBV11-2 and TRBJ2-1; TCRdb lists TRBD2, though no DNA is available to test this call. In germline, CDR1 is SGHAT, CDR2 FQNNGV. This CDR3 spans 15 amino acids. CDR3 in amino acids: CASSLGLAGTNEQFF.

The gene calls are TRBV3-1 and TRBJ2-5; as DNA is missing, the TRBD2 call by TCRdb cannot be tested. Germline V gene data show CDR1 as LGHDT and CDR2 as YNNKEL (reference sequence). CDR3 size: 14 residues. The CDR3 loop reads CASSDRTRRETQYF.

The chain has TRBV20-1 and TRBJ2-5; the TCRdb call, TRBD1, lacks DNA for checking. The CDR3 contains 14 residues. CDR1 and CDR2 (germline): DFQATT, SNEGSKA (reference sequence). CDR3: CSARMTGLVETQYF.

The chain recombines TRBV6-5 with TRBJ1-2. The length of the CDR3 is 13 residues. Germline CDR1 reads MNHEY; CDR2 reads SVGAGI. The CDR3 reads CASSYLGSDGYTF.

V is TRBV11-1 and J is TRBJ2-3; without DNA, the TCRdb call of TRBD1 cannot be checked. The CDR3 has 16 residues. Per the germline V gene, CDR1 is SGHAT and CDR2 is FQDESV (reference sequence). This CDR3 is CASSLGTGAPKDTQYF.

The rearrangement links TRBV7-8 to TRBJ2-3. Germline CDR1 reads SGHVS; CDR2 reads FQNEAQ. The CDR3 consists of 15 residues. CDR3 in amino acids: CASSLGRTGTDTQYF.